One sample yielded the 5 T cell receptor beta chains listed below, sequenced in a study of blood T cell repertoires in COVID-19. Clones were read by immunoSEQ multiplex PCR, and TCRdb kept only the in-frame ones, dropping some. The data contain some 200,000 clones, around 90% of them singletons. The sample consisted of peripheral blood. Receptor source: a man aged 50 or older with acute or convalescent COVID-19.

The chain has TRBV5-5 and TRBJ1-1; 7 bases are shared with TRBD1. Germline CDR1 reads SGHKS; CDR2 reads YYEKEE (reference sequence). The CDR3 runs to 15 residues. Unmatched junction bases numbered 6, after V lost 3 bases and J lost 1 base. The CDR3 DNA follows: TGTGCCAGCAGCTATCTCGGGACAGAGAACACTGAAGCTTTCTTT. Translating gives CASSYLGTENTEAFF.

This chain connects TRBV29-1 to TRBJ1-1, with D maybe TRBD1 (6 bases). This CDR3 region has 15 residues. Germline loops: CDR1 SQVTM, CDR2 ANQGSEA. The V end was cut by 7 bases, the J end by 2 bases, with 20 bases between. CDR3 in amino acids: CSASFRGSRNTEAFF. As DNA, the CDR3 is TGCAGCGCCTCCTTCAGGGGATCGAGAAACACTGAAGCTTTCTTT. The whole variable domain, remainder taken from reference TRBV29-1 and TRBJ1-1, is SAVISQKPSRDICQRGTSLTIQCQVDSQVTMMFWYRQQPGQSLTLIATANQGSEATYESGFVIDKFPISRPNLTFSTLTVSNMSPEDSSIYLCSASFRGSRNTEAFFGQGTRLTVV.

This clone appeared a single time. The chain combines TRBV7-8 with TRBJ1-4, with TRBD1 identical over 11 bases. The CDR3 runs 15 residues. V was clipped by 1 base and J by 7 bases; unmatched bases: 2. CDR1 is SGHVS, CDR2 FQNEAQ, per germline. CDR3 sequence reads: CASSLGTGGFEKLFF. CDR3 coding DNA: TGTGCCAGCAGCTTAGGGACAGGGGGCTTTGAAAAACTGTTTTTT.

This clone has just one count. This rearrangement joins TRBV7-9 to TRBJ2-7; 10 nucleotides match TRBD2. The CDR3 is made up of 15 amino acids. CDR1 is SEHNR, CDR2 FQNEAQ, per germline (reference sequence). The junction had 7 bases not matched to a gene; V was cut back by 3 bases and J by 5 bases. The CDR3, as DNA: TGTGCCAGCAGCTTTGCAGCGGGAGGGCCCGACGAGCAGTACTTC. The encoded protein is CASSFAAGGPDEQYF.

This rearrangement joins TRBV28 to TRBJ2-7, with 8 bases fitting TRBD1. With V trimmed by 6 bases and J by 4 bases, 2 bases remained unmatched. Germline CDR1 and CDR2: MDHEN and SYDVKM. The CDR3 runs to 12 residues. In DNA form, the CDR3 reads TGTGCCAGCAGGCAGGGGGCATACGAGCAGTACTTC. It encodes CASRQGAYEQYF.